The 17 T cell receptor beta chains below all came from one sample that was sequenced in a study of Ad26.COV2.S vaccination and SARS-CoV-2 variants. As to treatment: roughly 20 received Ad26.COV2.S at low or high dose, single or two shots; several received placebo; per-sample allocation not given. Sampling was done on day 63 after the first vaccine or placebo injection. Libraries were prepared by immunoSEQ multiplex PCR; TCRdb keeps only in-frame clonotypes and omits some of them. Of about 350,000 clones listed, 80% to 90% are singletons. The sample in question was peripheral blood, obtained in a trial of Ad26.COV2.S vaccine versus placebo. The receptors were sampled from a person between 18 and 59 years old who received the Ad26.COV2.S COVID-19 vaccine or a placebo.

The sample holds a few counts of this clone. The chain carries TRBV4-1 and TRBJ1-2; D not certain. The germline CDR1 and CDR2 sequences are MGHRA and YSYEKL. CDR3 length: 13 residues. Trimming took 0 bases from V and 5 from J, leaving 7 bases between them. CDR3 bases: TGCGCCAGCAGCCAAGATCGGTTGTATGGCTACACCTTC. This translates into CASSQDRLYGYTF.

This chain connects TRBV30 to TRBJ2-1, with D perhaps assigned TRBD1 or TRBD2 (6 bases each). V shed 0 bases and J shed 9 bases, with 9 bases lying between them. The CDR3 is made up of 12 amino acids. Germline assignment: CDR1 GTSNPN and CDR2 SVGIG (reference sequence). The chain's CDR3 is CAWSVGGGEQFF. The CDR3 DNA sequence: TGTGCCTGGAGTGTTGGAGGGGGTGAGCAGTTCTTC.

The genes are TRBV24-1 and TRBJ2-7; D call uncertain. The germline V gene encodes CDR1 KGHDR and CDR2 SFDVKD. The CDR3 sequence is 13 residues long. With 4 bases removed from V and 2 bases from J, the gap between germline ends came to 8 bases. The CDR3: CATSDPRTYEQYF. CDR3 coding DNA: TGTGCCACCAGTGACCCAAGAACCTACGAGCAGTACTTC.

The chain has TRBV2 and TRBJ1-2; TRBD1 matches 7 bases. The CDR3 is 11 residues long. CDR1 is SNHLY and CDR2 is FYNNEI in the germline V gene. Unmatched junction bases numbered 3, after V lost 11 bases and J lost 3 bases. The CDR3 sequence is CASQGYYGYTF. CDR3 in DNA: TGTGCCTCACAGGGGTACTATGGCTACACCTTC.

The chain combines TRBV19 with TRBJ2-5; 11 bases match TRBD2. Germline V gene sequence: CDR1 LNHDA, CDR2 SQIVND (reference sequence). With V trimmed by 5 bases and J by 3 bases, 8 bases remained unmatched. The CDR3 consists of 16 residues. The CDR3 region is CASSASGRWIEETQYF. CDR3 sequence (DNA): TGTGCCAGTAGTGCTAGCGGGAGGTGGATAGAAGAGACCCAGTACTTC.

This CDR3 reads CASSYSDRGVNRVEQYF. CDR3 coding DNA: TGTGCCAGCAGTTACTCAGACAGGGGAGTAAACCGGGTCGAGCAGTACTTC. V gene TRBV6-2 or TRBV6-3 combines with J gene TRBJ2-7; the match to TRBD1 covers 8 bases. V lost 0 bases, J lost 6 bases, and 13 bases stayed unmatched. Germline V gene data show CDR1 as MNHEY and CDR2 as SVGEGT. This CDR3 is 17 amino acids long.

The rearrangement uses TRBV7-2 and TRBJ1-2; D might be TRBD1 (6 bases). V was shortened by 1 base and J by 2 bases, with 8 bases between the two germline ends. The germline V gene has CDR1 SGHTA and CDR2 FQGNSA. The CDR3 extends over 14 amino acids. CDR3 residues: CASSLVGQNYGYTF. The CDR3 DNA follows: TGTGCCAGCAGCTTAGTCGGACAGAACTATGGCTACACCTTC.

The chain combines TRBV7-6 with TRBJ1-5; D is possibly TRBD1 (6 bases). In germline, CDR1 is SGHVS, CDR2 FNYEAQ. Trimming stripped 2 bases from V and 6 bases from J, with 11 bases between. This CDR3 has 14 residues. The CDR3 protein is CASSLMEGGQPQHF. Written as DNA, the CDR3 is TGTGCCAGCAGCTTAATGGAGGGGGGTCAGCCCCAGCATTTT.

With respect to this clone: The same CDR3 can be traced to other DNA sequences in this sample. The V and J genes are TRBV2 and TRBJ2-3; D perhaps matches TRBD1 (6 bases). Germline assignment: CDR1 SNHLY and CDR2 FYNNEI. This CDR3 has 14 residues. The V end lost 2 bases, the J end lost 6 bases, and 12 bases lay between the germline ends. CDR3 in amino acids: CASSESQGSDTQYF. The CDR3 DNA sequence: TGTGCCAGCAGTGAAAGTCAGGGGAGCGATACGCAGTATTTT.

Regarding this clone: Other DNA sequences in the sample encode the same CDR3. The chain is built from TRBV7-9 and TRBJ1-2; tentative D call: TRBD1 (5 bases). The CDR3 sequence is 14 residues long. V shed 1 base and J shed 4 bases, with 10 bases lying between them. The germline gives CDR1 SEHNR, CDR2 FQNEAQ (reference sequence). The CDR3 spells CASSLVQTVYGYTF. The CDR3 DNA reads TGTGCCAGCAGCTTAGTCCAGACAGTCTATGGCTACACCTTC. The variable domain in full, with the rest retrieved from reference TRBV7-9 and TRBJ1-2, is DTGVSQNPRHKITKRGQNVTFRCDPISEHNRLYWYRQTLGQGPEFLTYFQNEAQLEKSRLLSDRFSAERPKGSFSTLEIQRTEQGDSAMYLCASSLVQTVYGYTFGSGTRLTVV.

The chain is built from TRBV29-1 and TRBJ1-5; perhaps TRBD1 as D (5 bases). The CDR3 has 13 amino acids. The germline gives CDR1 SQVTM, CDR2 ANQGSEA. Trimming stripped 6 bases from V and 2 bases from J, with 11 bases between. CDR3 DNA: TGCAGCGTCAGGGTAGGGGGCAATCAGCCCCAGCATTTT. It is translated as CSVRVGGNQPQHF. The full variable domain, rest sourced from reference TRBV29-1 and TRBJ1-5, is SAVISQKPSRDICQRGTSLTIQCQVDSQVTMMFWYRQQPGQSLTLIATANQGSEATYESGFVIDKFPISRPNLTFSTLTVSNMSPEDSSIYLCSVRVGGNQPQHFGDGTRLSIL.

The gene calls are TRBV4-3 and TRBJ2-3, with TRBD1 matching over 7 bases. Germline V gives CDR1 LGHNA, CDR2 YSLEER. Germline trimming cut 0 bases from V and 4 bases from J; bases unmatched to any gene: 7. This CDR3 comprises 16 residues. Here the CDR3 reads CASSQEGLTGPDTQYF. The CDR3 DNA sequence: TGCGCCAGCAGCCAAGAAGGTCTGACAGGGCCAGATACGCAGTATTTT.

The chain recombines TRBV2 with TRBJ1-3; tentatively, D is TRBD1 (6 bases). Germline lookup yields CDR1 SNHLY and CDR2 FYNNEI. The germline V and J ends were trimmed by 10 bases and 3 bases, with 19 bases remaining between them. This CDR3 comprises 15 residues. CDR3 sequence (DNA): TGTGCCATCAACCCTGGGGGGCGCGGTGGAAACACCATATATTTT. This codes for CAINPGGRGGNTIYF.

In DNA, the CDR3 is TGTGCCAGCAGCGCCACCCAGCTAGACTCTGGAAACACCATATATTTT. This sequence encodes CASSATQLDSGNTIYF. The chain joins TRBV9 to TRBJ1-3, with D hard to call. The CDR3 extends over 16 amino acids. Trimming stripped 3 bases from V and 0 bases from J, with 13 bases between. From germline, CDR1 is SGDLS and CDR2 YYNGEE.

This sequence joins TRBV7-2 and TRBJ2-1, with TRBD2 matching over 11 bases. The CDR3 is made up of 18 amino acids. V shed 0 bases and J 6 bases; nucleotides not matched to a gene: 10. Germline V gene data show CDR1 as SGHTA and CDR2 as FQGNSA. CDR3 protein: CASSLALLSGGVSNEQFF. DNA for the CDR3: TGTGCCAGCAGCTTAGCCCTGCTTAGCGGGGGGGTGTCCAATGAGCAGTTCTTC.

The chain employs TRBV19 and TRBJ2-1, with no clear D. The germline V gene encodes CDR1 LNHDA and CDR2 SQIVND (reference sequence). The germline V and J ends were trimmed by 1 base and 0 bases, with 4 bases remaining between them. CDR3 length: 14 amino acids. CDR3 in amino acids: CASSIALSYNEQFF. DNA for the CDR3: TGTGCCAGTAGTATAGCGCTCTCCTACAATGAGCAGTTCTTC. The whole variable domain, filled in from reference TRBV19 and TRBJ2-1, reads DGGITQSPKYLFRKEGQNVTLSCEQNLNHDAMYWYRQDPGQGLRLIYYSQIVNDFQKGDIAEGYSVSREKKESFPLTVTSAQKNPTAFYLCASSIALSYNEQFFGPGTRLTVL.

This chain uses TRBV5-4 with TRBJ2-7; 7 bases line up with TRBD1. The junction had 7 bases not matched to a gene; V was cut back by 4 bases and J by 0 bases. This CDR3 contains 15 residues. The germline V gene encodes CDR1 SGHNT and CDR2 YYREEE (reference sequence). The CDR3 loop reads CASSPGQVSSYEQYF. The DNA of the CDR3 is TGTGCCAGCAGCCCTGGACAGGTCAGCTCCTACGAGCAGTACTTC.